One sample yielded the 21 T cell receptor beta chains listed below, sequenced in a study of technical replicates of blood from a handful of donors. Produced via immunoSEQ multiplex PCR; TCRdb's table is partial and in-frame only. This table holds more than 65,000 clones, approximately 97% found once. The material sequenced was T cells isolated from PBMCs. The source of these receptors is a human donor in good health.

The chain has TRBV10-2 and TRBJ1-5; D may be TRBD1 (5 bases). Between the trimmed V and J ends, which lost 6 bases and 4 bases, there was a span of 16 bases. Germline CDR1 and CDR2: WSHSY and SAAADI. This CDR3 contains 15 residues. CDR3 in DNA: TGCGCCAGCAGGACGTCTGGGGCCCAAAATCAGCCCCAGCATTTT. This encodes CASRTSGAQNQPQHF.

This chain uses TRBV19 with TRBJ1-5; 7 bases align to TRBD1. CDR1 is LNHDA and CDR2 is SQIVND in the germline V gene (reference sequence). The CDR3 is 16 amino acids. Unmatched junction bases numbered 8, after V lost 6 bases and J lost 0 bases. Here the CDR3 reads CASRTTGTDSNQPQHF. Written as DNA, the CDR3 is TGTGCCAGTAGAACAACCGGGACAGATAGCAATCAGCCCCAGCATTTT.

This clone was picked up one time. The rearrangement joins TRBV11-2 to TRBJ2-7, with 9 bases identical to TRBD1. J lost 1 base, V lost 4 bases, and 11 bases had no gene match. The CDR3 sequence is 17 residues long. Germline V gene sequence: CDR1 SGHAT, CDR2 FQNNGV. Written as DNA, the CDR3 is TGTGCCAGCAGCTCCCTATCCTCCGGGACAGGGTCCTACGAGCAGTACTTC. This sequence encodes CASSSLSSGTGSYEQYF.

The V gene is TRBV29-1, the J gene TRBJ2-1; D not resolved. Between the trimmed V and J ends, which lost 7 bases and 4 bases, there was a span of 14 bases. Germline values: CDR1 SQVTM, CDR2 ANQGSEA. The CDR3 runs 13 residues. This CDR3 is CSANALIYNEQFF. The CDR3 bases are TGCAGCGCCAACGCCCTAATTTACAATGAGCAGTTCTTC.

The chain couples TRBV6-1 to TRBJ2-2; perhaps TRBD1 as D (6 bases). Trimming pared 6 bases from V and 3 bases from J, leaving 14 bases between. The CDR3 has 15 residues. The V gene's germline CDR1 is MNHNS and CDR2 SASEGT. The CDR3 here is CASRNRDKDTGELFF. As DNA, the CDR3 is TGTGCCAGCAGGAACCGGGACAAAGACACCGGGGAGCTGTTTTTT.

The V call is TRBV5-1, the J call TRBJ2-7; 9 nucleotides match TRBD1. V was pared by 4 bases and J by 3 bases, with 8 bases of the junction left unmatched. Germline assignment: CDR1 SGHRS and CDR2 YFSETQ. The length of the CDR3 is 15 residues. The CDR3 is CASSGQPGQGYEQYF. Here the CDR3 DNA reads TGCGCCAGCAGCGGTCAACCGGGACAGGGCTACGAGCAGTACTTC.

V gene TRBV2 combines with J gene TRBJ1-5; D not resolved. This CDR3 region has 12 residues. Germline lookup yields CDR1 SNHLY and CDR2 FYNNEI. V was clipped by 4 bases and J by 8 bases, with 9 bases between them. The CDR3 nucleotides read TGTGCCAGCAGTGGGGAGTTGGAGCCCCAGCATTTT. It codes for CASSGELEPQHF. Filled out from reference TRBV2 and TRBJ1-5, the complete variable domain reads EPEVTQTPSHQVTQMGQEVILRCVPISNHLYFYWYRQILGQKVEFLVSFYNNEISEKSEIFDDQFSVERPDGSNFTLKIRSTKLEDSAMYFCASSGELEPQHFGDGTRLSIL.

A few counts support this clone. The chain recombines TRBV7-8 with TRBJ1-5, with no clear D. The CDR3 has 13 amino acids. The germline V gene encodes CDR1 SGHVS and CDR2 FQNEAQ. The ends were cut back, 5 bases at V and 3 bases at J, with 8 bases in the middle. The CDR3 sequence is CASSTDLNQPQHF. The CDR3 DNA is TGTGCCAGCAGCACAGACCTCAATCAGCCCCAGCATTTT.

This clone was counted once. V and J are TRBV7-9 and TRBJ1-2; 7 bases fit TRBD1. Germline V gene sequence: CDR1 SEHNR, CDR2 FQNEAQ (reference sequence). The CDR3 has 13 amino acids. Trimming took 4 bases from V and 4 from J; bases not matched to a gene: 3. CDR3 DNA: TGTGCCAGCAGCTCCCAGGGGGTCTATGGCTACACCTTC. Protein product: CASSSQGVYGYTF.

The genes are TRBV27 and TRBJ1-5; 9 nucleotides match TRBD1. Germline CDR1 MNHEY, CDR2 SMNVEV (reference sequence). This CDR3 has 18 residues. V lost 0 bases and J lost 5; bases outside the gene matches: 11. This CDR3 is CASSLSGTGILGDQPQHF. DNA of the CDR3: TGTGCCAGCAGTTTATCTGGGACAGGGATTTTGGGGGATCAGCCCCAGCATTTT.

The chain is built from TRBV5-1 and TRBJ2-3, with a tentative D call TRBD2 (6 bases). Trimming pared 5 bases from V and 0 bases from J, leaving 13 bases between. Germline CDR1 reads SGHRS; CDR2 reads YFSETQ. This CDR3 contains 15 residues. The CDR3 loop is CASSSGPESTDTQYF. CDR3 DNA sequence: TGCGCCAGCAGTAGCGGTCCTGAGAGCACAGATACGCAGTATTTT.

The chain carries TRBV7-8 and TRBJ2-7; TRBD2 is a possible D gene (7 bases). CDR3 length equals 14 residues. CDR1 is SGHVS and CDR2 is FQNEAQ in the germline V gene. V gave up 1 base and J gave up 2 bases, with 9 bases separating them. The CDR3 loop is CASSLEGGPYEQYF. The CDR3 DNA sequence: TGTGCCAGCAGCTTAGAGGGGGGGCCCTACGAGCAGTACTTC.

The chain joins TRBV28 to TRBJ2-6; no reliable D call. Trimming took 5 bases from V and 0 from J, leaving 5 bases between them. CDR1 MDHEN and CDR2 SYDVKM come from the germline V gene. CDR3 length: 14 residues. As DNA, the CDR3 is TGTGCCAGCAGTCGTAACTCTGGGGCCAACGTCCTGACTTTC. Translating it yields CASSRNSGANVLTF. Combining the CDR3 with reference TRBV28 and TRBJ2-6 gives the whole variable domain DVKVTQSSRYLVKRTGEKVFLECVQDMDHENMFWYRQDPGLGLRLIYFSYDVKMKEKGDIPEGYSVSREKKERFSLILESASTNQTSMYLCASSRNSGANVLTFGAGSRLTVL.

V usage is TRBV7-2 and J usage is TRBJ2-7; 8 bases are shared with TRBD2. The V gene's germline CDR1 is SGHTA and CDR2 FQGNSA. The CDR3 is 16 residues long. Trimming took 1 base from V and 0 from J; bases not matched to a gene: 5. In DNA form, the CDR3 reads TGTGCCAGCAGCTTAGATGTAGCGGGGACCTCCTACGAGCAGTACTTC. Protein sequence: CASSLDVAGTSYEQYF.

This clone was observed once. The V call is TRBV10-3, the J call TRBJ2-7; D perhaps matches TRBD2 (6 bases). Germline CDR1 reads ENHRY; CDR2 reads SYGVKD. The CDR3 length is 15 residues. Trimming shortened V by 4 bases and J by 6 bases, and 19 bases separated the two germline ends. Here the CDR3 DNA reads TGTGCCATCAGTGCCCCTTCGGGGGAGGTCTTCGAGCAGTACTTC. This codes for CAISAPSGEVFEQYF.

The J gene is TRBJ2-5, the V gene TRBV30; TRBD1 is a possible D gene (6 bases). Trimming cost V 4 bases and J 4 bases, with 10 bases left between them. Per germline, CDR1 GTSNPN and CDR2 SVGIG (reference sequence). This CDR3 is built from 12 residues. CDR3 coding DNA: TGTGCCTGGACAGGGGATAGAGAGACCCAGTACTTC. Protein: CAWTGDRETQYF.

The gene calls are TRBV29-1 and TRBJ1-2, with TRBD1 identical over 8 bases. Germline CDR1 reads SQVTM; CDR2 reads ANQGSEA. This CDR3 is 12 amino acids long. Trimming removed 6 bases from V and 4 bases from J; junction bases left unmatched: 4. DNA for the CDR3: TGCAGCGTAGCGGACAGGGCCTATGGCTACACCTTC. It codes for CSVADRAYGYTF. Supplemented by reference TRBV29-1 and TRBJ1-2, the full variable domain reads SAVISQKPSRDICQRGTSLTIQCQVDSQVTMMFWYRQQPGQSLTLIATANQGSEATYESGFVIDKFPISRPNLTFSTLTVSNMSPEDSSIYLCSVADRAYGYTFGSGTRLTVV.

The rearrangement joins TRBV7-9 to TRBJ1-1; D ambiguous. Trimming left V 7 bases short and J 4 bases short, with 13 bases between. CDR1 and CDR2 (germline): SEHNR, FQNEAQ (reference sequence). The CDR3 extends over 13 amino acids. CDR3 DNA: TGTGCCAGCATCCATACTCTTACCACTGAAGCTTTCTTT. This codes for CASIHTLTTEAFF.

The CDR3 region is CASSLLQGGSNEKLFF. The CDR3 DNA follows: TGTGCCAGCAGCTTGCTCCAGGGAGGGTCTAATGAAAAACTGTTTTTT. The chain links TRBV11-2 to TRBJ1-4, with a weak D call TRBD1 (5 bases). The CDR3 runs 16 residues. From germline, CDR1 is SGHAT and CDR2 FQNNGV. Trimming stripped 3 bases from V and 3 bases from J, with 14 bases between.

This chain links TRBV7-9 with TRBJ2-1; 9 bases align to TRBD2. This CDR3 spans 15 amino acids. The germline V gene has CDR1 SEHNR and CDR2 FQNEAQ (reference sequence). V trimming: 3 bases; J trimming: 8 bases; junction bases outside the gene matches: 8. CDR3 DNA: TGTGCCAGCAGCTTCCGCGGGGGGGCCCCTCATGAGCAGTTCTTC. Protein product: CASSFRGGAPHEQFF.

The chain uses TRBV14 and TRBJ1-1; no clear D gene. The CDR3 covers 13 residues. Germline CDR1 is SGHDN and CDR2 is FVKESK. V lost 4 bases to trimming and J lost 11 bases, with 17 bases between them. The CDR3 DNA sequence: TGTGCCAGCAGCCCGCGCCCCGGGGAGGGTGCTTTCTTT. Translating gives CASSPRPGEGAFF.